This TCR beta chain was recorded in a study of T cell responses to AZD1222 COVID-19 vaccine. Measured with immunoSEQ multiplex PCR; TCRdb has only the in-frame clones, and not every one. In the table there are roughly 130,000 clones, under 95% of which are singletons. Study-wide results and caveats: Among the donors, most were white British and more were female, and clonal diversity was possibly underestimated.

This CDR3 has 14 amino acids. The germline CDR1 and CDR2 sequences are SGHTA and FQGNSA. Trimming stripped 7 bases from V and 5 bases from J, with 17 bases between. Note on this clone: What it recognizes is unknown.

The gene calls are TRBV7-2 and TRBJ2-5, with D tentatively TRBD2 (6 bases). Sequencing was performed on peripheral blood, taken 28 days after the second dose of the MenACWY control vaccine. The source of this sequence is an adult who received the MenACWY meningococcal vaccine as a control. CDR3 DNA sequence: TGTGCCAGCACGGCTACCTCTAGCGTGGAGACCCAGTACTTC. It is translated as CASTATSSVETQYF. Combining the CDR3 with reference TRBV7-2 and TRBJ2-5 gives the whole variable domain GAGVSQSPSNKVTEKGKDVELRCDPISGHTALYWYRQSLGQGLEFLIYFQGNSAPDKSGLPSDRFSAERTGGSVSTLTIQRTQQEDSAVYLCASTATSSVETQYFGPGTRLLVL.